This TCR beta chain was identified in a study of regulatory T cells in long-lasting Graves disease. Researchers made TCR beta libraries by using iRepertoire HTBI primers and running Arm-PCR on CDR3 regions. TCRdb re-analysed the multiplex PCR reads in MiXCR, keeping a single row per CDR3 protein. The table has a few hundred thousand distinct CDR3 sequences, roughly 10% seen once. CDR1 MNHEY and CDR2 SVGEGT come from the germline V gene. V shed 4 bases, J shed 6 bases, and the junction held 6 bases outside the gene matches. The CDR3 length is 13 residues. This clonotype was counted ten times or more. Its target is unknown. Time point of the sample: newly diagnosed GD, antithyroid drugs for less than 3 months. Scientists built the TCR library using RNA that was extracted from PBMCs. Study-wide results and caveats: Gene preferences differed: TRBV28, TRBJ1-2, TRBJ2-5 in persistent cases.

These same data were also listed under a study on T cells in Graves' hyperthyroidism and ophthalmopathy.

The receptor comes from a woman younger than 30 with Graves disease. The chain is built from TRBV6-2 or TRBV6-3 and TRBJ2-7, with TRBD1 matching over 7 bases. Sequencing was performed on peripheral blood mononuclear cells (PBMCs), taken at new diagnosis, from a patient treated with antithyroid drugs. The CDR3 nucleotides are TGTGCCAGCAGTTTAGCACAGGGGCCCGAGCAGTACGTC. Its protein is CASSLAQGPEQYV.